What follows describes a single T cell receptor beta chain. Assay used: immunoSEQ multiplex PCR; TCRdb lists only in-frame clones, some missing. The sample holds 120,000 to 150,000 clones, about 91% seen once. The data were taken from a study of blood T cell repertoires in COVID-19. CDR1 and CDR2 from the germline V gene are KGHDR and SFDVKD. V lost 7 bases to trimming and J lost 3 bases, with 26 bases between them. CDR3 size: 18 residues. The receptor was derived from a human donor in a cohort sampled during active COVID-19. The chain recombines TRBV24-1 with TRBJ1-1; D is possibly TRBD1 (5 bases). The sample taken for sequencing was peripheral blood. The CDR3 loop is CATSLNGVCTGRDTEAFF. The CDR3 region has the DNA TGTGCCACCAGCCTAAACGGAGTTTGTACAGGACGGGACACTGAAGCTTTCTTT.